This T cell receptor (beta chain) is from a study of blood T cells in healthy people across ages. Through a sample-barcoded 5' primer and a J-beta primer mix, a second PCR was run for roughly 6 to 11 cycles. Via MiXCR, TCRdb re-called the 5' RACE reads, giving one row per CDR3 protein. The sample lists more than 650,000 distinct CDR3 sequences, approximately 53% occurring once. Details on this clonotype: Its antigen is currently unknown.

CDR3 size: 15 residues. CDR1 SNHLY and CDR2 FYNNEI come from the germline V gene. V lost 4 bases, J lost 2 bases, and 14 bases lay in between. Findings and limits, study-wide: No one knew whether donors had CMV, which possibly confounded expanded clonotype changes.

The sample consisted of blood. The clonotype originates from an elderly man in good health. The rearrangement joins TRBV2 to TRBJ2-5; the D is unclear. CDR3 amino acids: CASSVDTATQETQYF. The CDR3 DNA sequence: TGTGCCAGCAGTGTTGATACGGCCACGCAAGAGACCCAGTACTTC.